A selection of T cell receptor beta chains follows, all from one sample in a study of T-cell memory formation after mild COVID-19. Each CDR3 protein gets one entry after TCRdb re-called the 5' RACE reads with MiXCR. Counted here are about 150,000 distinct CDR3 sequences, approximately 25% occurring once; the ten biggest clones make up about 24%. Sequencing was carried out using PBMCs or a T cell subset sorted from them (not recorded which). The receptors stem from an adult woman who had mild COVID-19 (a few samples of this study predate the infection). Cell type and time point are not known. Each CDR3 is given with its conserved first and last residue. D genes are given only for firm matches. Not every row has a clone size; where given, it reads once, few, many or a size class.

abundance	v_gene	j_gene	d_gene	CDR3aa	CDR3nt
NA	TRBV7-9	TRBJ1-6	NA	CASSPLDLSYNSPLHF	TGTGCCAGCAGCCCCCTAGACCTCTCCTATAATTCACCCCTCCACTTT
few	TRBV7-9	TRBJ2-7	NA	CASSSDRLNEQYF	TGTGCCAGCAGTTCCGACAGGTTGAACGAGCAGTACTTC
few	TRBV6-5	TRBJ2-3	NA	CASSYQKLTDTQYF	TGTGCCAGCAGTTATCAGAAACTCACAGATACGCAGTATTTT
few	TRBV20-1	TRBJ2-1	TRBD2	CSARDPAGALDGEQFF	TGCAGTGCTAGAGATCCAGCGGGGGCCCTTGACGGTGAGCAGTTCTTC
few	TRBV5-6	TRBJ2-7	NA	CASSRGTASYEQYF	TGTGCCAGCAGCCGCGGGACAGCTTCCTACGAGCAGTACTTC
NA	TRBV3-1	TRBJ1-1	NA	CASSQEWDTEAFF	TGTGCCAGCAGCCAAGAGTGGGACACTGAAGCTTTCTTT
NA	TRBV7-6	TRBJ2-7	NA	CASSLGSGHPYEQYF	TGTGCCAGCAGCTTAGGGTCCGGACACCCCTACGAGCAGTACTTC
few	TRBV4-2	TRBJ2-2	NA	CASSQDRLGAAGELFF	TGTGCCAGCAGCCAAGATAGATTGGGGGCGGCCGGGGAGCTGTTTTTT
NA	TRBV7-6	TRBJ2-1	NA	CASSSGAGYSSYEQFF	TGTGCCAGCAGTTCAGGAGCGGGCTATTCCTCCTATGAGCAGTTCTTC
NA	TRBV5-6	TRBJ1-1	NA	CASSLGDNTEAFF	TGTGCCAGCAGCTTGGGGGATAACACTGAAGCTTTCTTT
NA	TRBV15	TRBJ1-5	TRBD1	CATSTSGGSNQPQHF	TGTGCCACCAGCACTTCAGGGGGTAGCAATCAGCCCCAGCATTTT
NA	TRBV5-1	TRBJ1-5	TRBD1	CASSLGTGGHQPQHF	TGCGCCAGCAGCTTGGGGACAGGAGGGCACCAGCCCCAGCATTTT
NA	TRBV29-1	TRBJ2-1	TRBD2	CSVVLAGGPRAYNEQFF	TGCAGCGTTGTACTAGCGGGAGGTCCCCGGGCGTACAATGAGCAGTTCTTC
few	TRBV15	TRBJ2-3	NA	CATSSRGPADTQYF	TGTGCCACCAGCTCAAGGGGTCCGGCAGATACGCAGTATTTT
NA	TRBV6-6	TRBJ1-1	TRBD1	CASSGQGADTEAFF	TGTGCCAGCAGTGGACAGGGAGCGGACACTGAAGCTTTCTTT
NA	TRBV6-5	TRBJ2-7	NA	CASSSAGAVGGTYEQYF	TGTGCCAGCAGTTCGGCCGGAGCGGTAGGTGGAACCTACGAGCAGTACTTC
few	TRBV7-9	TRBJ2-7	NA	CASSPGHHEGALYEQYF	TGTGCCAGCAGCCCGGGACACCACGAAGGCGCCCTTTACGAGCAGTACTTC
NA	TRBV5-6	TRBJ1-1	NA	CASSSGSGNTEAFF	TGTGCCAGCAGCTCAGGGTCGGGGAACACTGAAGCTTTCTTT
NA	TRBV7-3	TRBJ2-2	TRBD2	CASSPLAGGSGELFF	TGTGCCAGCAGCCCTCTAGCGGGGGGATCCGGGGAGCTGTTTTTT
NA	TRBV10-3	TRBJ2-1	NA	CAISPVSVNEQFF	TGTGCCATCAGCCCCGTTTCCGTCAATGAGCAGTTCTTC
NA	TRBV27	TRBJ1-2	NA	CASSLVGHGGYTF	TGTGCCAGCAGTTTAGTAGGCCACGGGGGCTACACCTTC
many	TRBV7-9	TRBJ2-3	NA	CASSLADTQYF	TGTGCCAGCAGCTTAGCAGATACGCAGTATTTT
NA	TRBV20-1	TRBJ1-1	NA	CSARDWGGTGEAFF	TGCAGTGCTAGAGATTGGGGGGGAACAGGTGAAGCTTTCTTT
few	TRBV12-3/TRBV12-4	TRBJ1-3	NA	CASSFTGNTIYF	TGTGCCAGCAGTTTTACCGGAAACACCATATATTTT
few	TRBV5-6	TRBJ1-2	NA	CASSLAQGSFSGYGYTF	TGTGCCAGCAGCTTGGCTCAGGGGTCATTTTCCGGCTATGGCTACACCTTC
few	TRBV4-3	TRBJ2-1	NA	CASSQDNSAREQFF	TGCGCCAGCAGCCAAGATAATTCGGCTCGTGAGCAGTTCTTC
few	TRBV20-1	TRBJ2-1	TRBD1	CSARSPRDRDYNEQFF	TGCAGTGCTAGATCACCCCGTGACAGGGATTACAATGAGCAGTTCTTC